The 25 T cell receptor beta chains in this list originate from one sample, sequenced in a study of cytomegalovirus exposure and HLA in healthy donors. With 60 Vbeta and 13 Jbeta primers, the PCR was carried out. Using immunoSEQ multiplex PCR, the repertoire was profiled, and TCRdb retains in-frame clones only, with some absent. The sample has more than 85,000 clones; about 74% are singletons. The sample comprised PBMCs. These receptor sequences come from a female donor in good health and CMV-seronegative.

This chain connects TRBV11-3 to TRBJ2-1; 7 bases are a match to TRBD2. V lost 4 bases to trimming and J lost 7 bases; unmatched junction nucleotides: 1. The germline CDR1 and CDR2 sequences are SGHNT and YENEEA. The CDR3 runs to 12 residues. Here the CDR3 reads CASSWGLNEQFF. CDR3 nucleotide sequence: TGTGCCAGCAGCTGGGGACTAAATGAGCAGTTCTTC.

This chain links TRBV2 with TRBJ1-1; 7 bases align to TRBD1. CDR1 SNHLY and CDR2 FYNNEI come from the germline V gene. CDR3 length: 14 residues. After removal of 7 bases from V and 3 bases from J, the junction contained 8 bases not matched to a gene. CDR3 DNA: TGTGCCAGCATCCTAGACAGGGCGGACACTGAAGCTTTCTTT. Encoded protein: CASILDRADTEAFF.

This chain joins TRBV2 and TRBJ2-1, with D perhaps TRBD1 (6 bases). V shed 6 bases and J shed 7 bases, with 7 bases lying between them. Germline-derived CDR1 and CDR2 are SNHLY and FYNNEI. The CDR3 is 11 residues long. The DNA of the CDR3 is TGTGCCAGCAGCACAGGGAATGAGCAGTTCTTC. Protein: CASSTGNEQFF.

This rearrangement joins TRBV5-6 to TRBJ1-2, with no clear D. Germline assignment: CDR1 SGHDT and CDR2 YYEEEE. The germline V and J ends were trimmed by 0 bases and 4 bases, with 13 bases remaining between them. The CDR3 loop spans 15 amino acids. As DNA, the CDR3 is TGTGCCAGCAGCTTGGCCGGGAACCCTACCTATGGCTACACCTTC. Its translation is CASSLAGNPTYGYTF. Full variable domain (rest looked up from reference TRBV5-6 and TRBJ1-2): DAGVTQSPTHLIKTRGQQVTLRCSPKSGHDTVSWYQQALGQGPQFIFQYYEEEERQRGNFPDRFSGHQFPNYSSELNVNALLLGDSALYLCASSLAGNPTYGYTFGSGTRLTVV.

The chain employs TRBV11-2 and TRBJ2-3; D perhaps matches TRBD2 (6 bases). Germline lookup yields CDR1 SGHAT and CDR2 FQNNGV. V was cut by 1 base and J by 2 bases, with 10 bases left in between. The CDR3 consists of 15 residues. CDR3 nucleotides: TGTGCCAGCAGCTTAGGGGGGACTTTCACAGATACGCAGTATTTT. Translated, it gives CASSLGGTFTDTQYF.

The chain is built from TRBV12-5 and TRBJ2-1; D is possibly TRBD2 (6 bases). The CDR3 covers 14 residues. V was shortened by 7 bases and J by 5 bases, with 15 bases between the two germline ends. Germline CDR1 LGHNT, CDR2 FRNRAP. The CDR3 DNA is TGTGCTAGTGCCGGGACTCGATCGAACAATGAGCAGTTCTTC. Its translation is CASAGTRSNNEQFF.

The chain employs TRBV6-6 and TRBJ2-5; 9 nucleotides match TRBD2. The DNA end is more similar to TRBJ2-7, so the J call may be wrong. CDR3 length equals 14 residues. The germline V gene has CDR1 MNHNY and CDR2 SVGAGI (reference sequence). The CDR3 protein is CASSSSGTTYEQYF. In nucleotides, the CDR3 is TGTGCCAGCAGTTCTAGCGGGACTACCTACGAGCAGTACTTC.

The chain is built from TRBV27 and TRBJ2-3; D remains ambiguous. Germline V gene data show CDR1 as MNHEY and CDR2 as SMNVEV (reference sequence). This CDR3 contains 13 residues. The germline V and J ends were trimmed by 6 bases and 1 base, with 8 bases remaining between them. For the CDR3, the DNA is TGTGCCAGCAGCTTTGGCCGCACAGATACGCAGTATTTT. Its protein is CASSFGRTDTQYF.

The J gene is TRBJ1-1, the V gene TRBV7-2; D possibly corresponds to TRBD1 (6 bases). V was clipped by 4 bases and J by 0 bases, with 24 bases between them. Germline V lookup: CDR1 SGHTA, CDR2 FQGNSA. CDR3 length: 19 amino acids. The CDR3 sequence: CASSSLYRVLQVMNTEAFF. In DNA form, the CDR3 reads TGTGCCAGCAGCTCCCTCTACAGGGTGTTACAGGTGATGAACACTGAAGCTTTCTTT.

This clone was seen more than once but under ten times. DNA of the CDR3: TGTGCCAGCTCTGGACAGGGAAAGGCTGAAGCTTTCTTT. This sequence encodes CASSGQGKAEAFF. This chain uses TRBV25-1 with TRBJ1-1; 8 bases align to TRBD1. Germline V gene lookup returns CDR1 MGHDK and CDR2 SYGVNS. The CDR3 has 13 amino acids. Trimming took 8 bases from V and 6 from J; bases not matched to a gene: 8.

J is TRBJ2-3 and V is TRBV11-2; 7 bases match TRBD1. Germline-derived CDR1 and CDR2 are SGHAT and FQNNGV. The CDR3 is 14 amino acids. V lost 5 bases, J lost 2 bases, and 4 bases stayed unmatched. The CDR3 spells CASSIGQVTDTQYF. CDR3 in DNA: TGTGCCAGCAGCATCGGACAGGTCACAGATACGCAGTATTTT.

V usage is TRBV7-8 and J usage is TRBJ1-1; TRBD1 aligns across 7 bases. The CDR3 sequence is 14 residues long. The V gene end was trimmed by 4 bases and the J gene end by 1 base; junction bases not matched to a gene: 3. Germline CDR1 SGHVS, CDR2 FQNEAQ. The CDR3 loop reads CASSWGQRNTEAFF. The CDR3 nucleotides read TGTGCCAGCAGCTGGGGACAGAGGAACACTGAAGCTTTCTTT.

V gene TRBV5-6 combines with J gene TRBJ2-3, with 8 nucleotides matching TRBD1. Germline loops: CDR1 SGHDT, CDR2 YYEEEE. Germline trimming cut 2 bases from V and 2 bases from J; bases unmatched to any gene: 4. CDR3 size: 15 residues. This chain's CDR3 is CASSFGTGPTDTQYF. CDR3 in DNA: TGTGCCAGCAGCTTTGGGACAGGACCCACAGATACGCAGTATTTT.

This clone was recorded once. The chain employs TRBV7-8 and TRBJ2-2, with 9 bases aligning to TRBD1. The CDR3 is 16 residues long. V dropped 4 bases and J dropped 5; count of bases not matched to a gene: 8. Germline V gene sequence: CDR1 SGHVS, CDR2 FQNEAQ. CDR3 in amino acids: CASSSTGTGNTGELFF. CDR3 coding DNA: TGTGCCAGCAGCTCGACCGGGACAGGGAATACCGGGGAGCTGTTTTTT.

The V call is TRBV27, the J call TRBJ1-6; D remains unclear. V was pared by 0 bases and J by 14 bases, with 17 bases between. CDR3 length equals 15 residues. CDR1 is MNHEY and CDR2 is SMNVEV in the germline V gene (reference sequence). CDR3 protein: CASSLSVSVGSTLHF. CDR3 coding DNA: TGTGCCAGCAGTTTATCGGTTTCGGTCGGTTCGACCCTCCACTTT.

The CDR3: CATRQGAGGYTF. CDR3 nucleotide sequence: TGTGCCACCCGGCAGGGGGCCGGGGGCTACACCTTC. This chain uses TRBV6-4 with TRBJ1-2; 8 bases are shared with TRBD1. CDR1 is MRHNA and CDR2 is SNTAGT in the germline V gene. The CDR3 covers 12 residues. The V segment lost 10 bases and the J segment 8 bases; nucleotides outside the gene matches: 9.

The V call is TRBV10-3, the J call TRBJ2-1; 9 bases line up with TRBD2. CDR3 length equals 11 residues. V trimming: 11 bases; J trimming: 6 bases; junction bases outside the gene matches: 2. From germline, CDR1 is ENHRY and CDR2 SYGVKD. The CDR3 protein is CAGGRGNEQFF. DNA of the CDR3: TGTGCCGGCGGGAGGGGCAATGAGCAGTTCTTC.

This clone was observed a handful of times. The V and J genes are TRBV18 and TRBJ2-1; D might be TRBD2 (7 bases). The CDR3 is 16 amino acids. V lost 4 bases and J 2 bases, leaving 15 bases between the germline ends. CDR1 and CDR2 from the germline V gene are KGHSH and LQKENI. CDR3 bases: TGTGCCAGCTCACTCATGGGGGGGGACACCTACAATGAGCAGTTCTTC. This encodes CASSLMGGDTYNEQFF.

This clone appeared once. The chain has TRBV5-4 and TRBJ2-7; no clear D. There are 13 residues in the CDR3. Germline CDR1 is SGHNT and CDR2 is YYREEE (reference sequence). V shed 2 bases and J shed 0 bases, with 6 bases lying between them. Here the CDR3 reads CASSLAGSYEQYF. CDR3 sequence (DNA): TGTGCCAGCAGCTTAGCCGGCTCCTACGAGCAGTACTTC. The full variable domain, with the rest looked up from reference TRBV5-4 and TRBJ2-7, is ETGVTQSPTHLIKTRGQQVTLRCSSQSGHNTVSWYQQALGQGPQFIFQYYREEENGRGNFPPRFSGLQFPNYSSELNVNALELDDSALYLCASSLAGSYEQYFGPGTRLTVT.

J is TRBJ1-2 and V is TRBV4-1, with TRBD1 matching 8 bases. The V segment lost 4 bases and the J segment 5 bases; nucleotides outside the gene matches: 9. Germline V gene data show CDR1 as MGHRA and CDR2 as YSYEKL. CDR3 length equals 15 residues. The DNA for the CDR3 is TGCGCCAGCAGCCGCCCGACAGGGGAGGAGTATGGCTACACCTTC. Translating gives CASSRPTGEEYGYTF.

The chain is built from TRBV7-2 and TRBJ2-1; D remains unclear. The V and J ends lost 5 bases and 0 bases respectively, with 14 bases between them. Germline V gives CDR1 SGHTA, CDR2 FQGNSA. The CDR3 is 16 residues long. CDR3 region: CASSTPGRSSYNEQFF. The CDR3 bases are TGTGCCAGCAGCACACCTGGGCGAAGCTCCTACAATGAGCAGTTCTTC.

The chain carries TRBV7-9 and TRBJ2-3; D ambiguous. Deletions cut 5 bases from V and 0 bases from J, with 3 bases between. The CDR3 spans 12 residues. Germline CDR1 is SEHNR and CDR2 is FQNEAQ (reference sequence). As DNA, the CDR3 is TGTGCCAGCAGCCCTAGCACAGATACGCAGTATTTT. Translating gives CASSPSTDTQYF.

This clone was detected a few times. The J gene is TRBJ1-4, the V gene TRBV19, with D possibly TRBD1 on 5 matching bases. Germline V gene sequence: CDR1 LNHDA, CDR2 SQIVND (reference sequence). Trimming removed 7 bases at V and 4 bases at J, with 25 bases between. There are 18 residues in the CDR3. The CDR3 protein is CASMLGDSSVPLNEKLFF. CDR3 nucleotide sequence: TGTGCCAGTATGCTGGGTGACAGCTCGGTACCCCTTAATGAAAAACTGTTTTTT. The whole variable domain, remainder taken from reference TRBV19 and TRBJ1-4, is DGGITQSPKYLFRKEGQNVTLSCEQNLNHDAMYWYRQDPGQGLRLIYYSQIVNDFQKGDIAEGYSVSREKKESFPLTVTSAQKNPTAFYLCASMLGDSSVPLNEKLFFGSGTQLSVL.

This chain uses TRBV15 with TRBJ1-5, with 8 nucleotides matching TRBD1. The CDR3 covers 16 residues. The trim removed 3 bases at V and 6 bases at J, leaving 10 bases unmatched. Germline V gene data show CDR1 as LNHNV and CDR2 as YYDKDF (reference sequence). The chain's CDR3 is CATSRGRTGRIQPQHF. DNA of the CDR3: TGTGCCACCAGCAGGGGCAGGACAGGGCGGATTCAGCCCCAGCATTTT. Full variable domain (rest looked up from reference TRBV15 and TRBJ1-5): DAMVIQNPRYQVTQFGKPVTLSCSQTLNHNVMYWYQQKSSQAPKLLFHYYDKDFNNEADTPDNFQSRRPNTSFCFLDIRSPGLGDTAMYLCATSRGRTGRIQPQHFGDGTRLSIL.

The V gene is TRBV2, the J gene TRBJ2-5; D is possibly TRBD2 (5 bases). The CDR3 has 16 amino acids. V lost 7 bases and J 5 bases, leaving 23 bases between the germline ends. Germline CDR1 SNHLY, CDR2 FYNNEI. DNA of the CDR3: TGTGCCAGCAAGAGAAACTTTGCCAGAGGGCGGGAGACCCAGTACTTC. It specifies CASKRNFARGRETQYF.